This record covers a single TCR beta chain. This specimen belongs to a study of blood T cell repertoires in COVID-19. The protocol was immunoSEQ multiplex PCR, while the TCRdb copy is restricted to in-frame clones and leaves out a portion. The repertoire holds around 370,000 clones, with 90% as singletons. There are 14 residues in the CDR3. The germline V gene has CDR1 SGHRS and CDR2 YFSETQ. Trimming stripped 1 base from V and 2 bases from J, with 7 bases between. V usage is TRBV5-1 and J usage is TRBJ1-5; D unclear. The sequence was collected from a man younger than 30 with active or convalescent COVID-19. Material: peripheral blood. CDR3: CASSLTGGNQPQHF. As DNA, the CDR3 is TGCGCCAGCAGCTTGACCGGGGGCAATCAGCCCCAGCATTTT. Filled out from reference TRBV5-1 and TRBJ1-5, the complete variable domain reads KAGVTQTPRYLIKTRGQQVTLSCSPISGHRSVSWYQQTPGQGLQFLFEYFSETQRNKGNFPGRFSGRQFSNSRSEMNVSTLELGDSALYLCASSLTGGNQPQHFGDGTRLSIL.